The 31 T cell receptor beta chains below come from one sample, sequenced in a study of cytomegalovirus exposure and HLA in healthy donors. 60 Vbeta and 13 Jbeta primers were used in PCR. Only in-frame clones appear in the TCRdb table, and some are missing; sequencing was by immunoSEQ multiplex PCR. Seen here are about 160,000 clones, approximately 84% observed once, and the top ten hold about 2%. The sequenced material came from PBMCs. The receptor set was obtained from a man aged 18 to 35 in good health and CMV-seropositive.

The gene calls are TRBV5-4 and TRBJ2-1; D is perhaps TRBD2 (6 bases). The CDR3 spans 14 residues. Germline CDR1 reads SGHNT; CDR2 reads YYREEE (reference sequence). The ends were cut back, 4 bases at V and 8 bases at J, with 16 bases in the middle. Here the CDR3 DNA reads TGTGCCAGCAGCCCCTTTTTGCGGGGAGATGAGCAGTTCTTC. Translated: CASSPFLRGDEQFF.

This chain uses TRBV10-3 with TRBJ2-2, with D perhaps matching TRBD1 (6 bases). This CDR3 contains 12 residues. Germline lookup yields CDR1 ENHRY and CDR2 SYGVKD. V was trimmed by 7 bases and J by 6 bases, leaving 9 bases between them. CDR3 amino acids: CAIKGESGELFF. For the CDR3, the DNA is TGTGCCATCAAGGGGGAGTCCGGGGAGCTGTTTTTT.

The chain is built from TRBV6-6 and TRBJ1-6; the match to TRBD1 covers 7 bases. This CDR3 has 15 residues. Germline V gene lookup returns CDR1 MNHNY and CDR2 SVGAGI (reference sequence). Unmatched junction bases numbered 10, after V lost 6 bases and J lost 8 bases. In DNA, the CDR3 is TGTGCCAGCAGGCCTCGACAGGGAATAGATTCACCCCTCCACTTT. Amino acid sequence: CASRPRQGIDSPLHF.

This chain links TRBV7-3 with TRBJ1-1; the match to TRBD1 covers 7 bases. The CDR3 is made up of 14 amino acids. With 2 bases clipped from V and 0 bases from J, the junction kept 0 bases outside the gene matches. Germline CDR1 is SGHTA and CDR2 is FQGTGA. CDR3 sequence: CASSLDRVNTEAFF. In DNA, the CDR3 is TGTGCCAGCAGCTTAGACAGGGTGAACACTGAAGCTTTCTTT.

This clone showed up just a few times. The chain carries TRBV29-1 and TRBJ1-2, with D possibly matching TRBD1 (5 bases). CDR1 is SQVTM and CDR2 is ANQGSEA in the germline V gene. V lost 3 bases to trimming and J lost 6 bases, with 17 bases between them. The CDR3 contains 14 residues. For the CDR3, the DNA is TGCAGCGTTGATTTCCGGCAGGGATCCCATGGCTACACCTTC. It encodes CSVDFRQGSHGYTF.

This chain joins TRBV7-2 and TRBJ1-5; D might be TRBD1 (5 bases). V shed 5 bases and J shed 0 bases, with 11 bases lying between them. The CDR3 covers 15 residues. The germline gives CDR1 SGHTA, CDR2 FQGNSA. CDR3 amino acids: CASSPDTYSNQPQHF. The CDR3 nucleotides read TGTGCCAGCAGCCCGGACACGTATAGCAATCAGCCCCAGCATTTT.

The gene calls are TRBV4-2 and TRBJ2-7, with 8 bases lining up with TRBD2. Germline V lookup: CDR1 LGHNA, CDR2 YNFKEQ. This CDR3 is built from 16 residues. The J segment lost 2 bases and the V segment lost 0 bases, leaving 6 bases of the junction unmatched. The CDR3 reads CASSQDRSSGPYEQYF. For the CDR3, the DNA is TGTGCCAGCAGCCAAGATCGTTCTAGCGGGCCCTACGAGCAGTACTTC.

The V and J genes are TRBV2 and TRBJ2-5; 7 nucleotides align to TRBD2. CDR3 length: 15 amino acids. Germline V CDR1 and CDR2: SNHLY, FYNNEI. Germline trimming cut 4 bases from V and 1 base from J; bases unmatched to any gene: 6. CDR3: CASSVNGGTQETQYF. The CDR3 DNA follows: TGTGCCAGCAGTGTCAACGGGGGGACCCAAGAGACCCAGTACTTC.

V gene TRBV15 combines with J gene TRBJ1-1; TRBD1 is a possible D gene (5 bases). Germline CDR1 reads LNHNV; CDR2 reads YYDKDF (reference sequence). V lost 5 bases to trimming and J lost 7 bases, with 14 bases between them. The CDR3 consists of 13 residues. The CDR3 nucleotides are TGTGCCACCAGCCTCATACTCCAGGGTGAAGCTTTCTTT. Protein: CATSLILQGEAFF.

As DNA, the CDR3 is TGTGCCAGCAGCAAGGGACAGGACTCCTACGAGCAGTACTTC. Protein: CASSKGQDSYEQYF. The chain combines TRBV2 with TRBJ2-7, with 8 positions matching TRBD1. Trimming took 6 bases from V and 0 from J; bases not matched to a gene: 4. The CDR3 extends over 14 amino acids. Germline V gene data show CDR1 as SNHLY and CDR2 as FYNNEI.

This chain connects TRBV7-2 to TRBJ1-1; 9 nucleotides match TRBD1. The junction had 1 base not matched to a gene; V was cut back by 2 bases and J by 6 bases. Germline loops: CDR1 SGHTA, CDR2 FQGNSA. The CDR3 extends over 13 amino acids. For the CDR3, the DNA is TGTGCCAGCAGCTTAACAGGGGGCTCTGAAGCTTTCTTT. It codes for CASSLTGGSEAFF. The whole variable domain, filled in from reference TRBV7-2 and TRBJ1-1, reads GAGVSQSPSNKVTEKGKDVELRCDPISGHTALYWYRQSLGQGLEFLIYFQGNSAPDKSGLPSDRFSAERTGGSVSTLTIQRTQQEDSAVYLCASSLTGGSEAFFGQGTRLTVV.

In this sample, this clone turned up once. The chain employs TRBV18 and TRBJ1-2; TRBD1 aligns across 7 bases. The V segment lost 5 bases and the J segment 1 base; nucleotides outside the gene matches: 13. Germline CDR1 reads KGHSH; CDR2 reads LQKENI. The CDR3 has 17 residues. CDR3 loop: CASSSTITGTVNYGYTF. The CDR3 DNA reads as TGTGCCAGCTCATCAACAATAACCGGGACAGTTAACTATGGCTACACCTTC. Filled out from reference TRBV18 and TRBJ1-2, the complete variable domain reads NAGVMQNPRHLVRRRGQEARLRCSPMKGHSHVYWYRQLPEEGLKFMVYLQKENIIDESGMPKERFSAEFPKEGPSILRIQQVVRGDSAAYFCASSSTITGTVNYGYTFGSGTRLTVV.

The rearrangement links TRBV7-2 to TRBJ2-3, with TRBD1 as a possible D gene (6 bases). Trimming cost V 1 base and J 5 bases, with 22 bases left between them. CDR1 and CDR2 (germline): SGHTA, FQGNSA. CDR3 size: 18 residues. CDR3 in amino acids: CASSLEALQGTTRDTQYF. As DNA, the CDR3 is TGTGCCAGCAGCTTAGAGGCGCTACAGGGTACCACAAGAGATACGCAGTATTTT.

The V gene is TRBV19, the J gene TRBJ1-4; TRBD1 matches 7 bases. The CDR3 covers 14 residues. Germline V CDR1 and CDR2: LNHDA, SQIVND (reference sequence). V lost 9 bases, J lost 10 bases, and 14 bases stayed unmatched. DNA for the CDR3: TGTGCCAGCGAGACAGGGATCGGTGTAGGAAAACTGTTTTTT. Residues: CASETGIGVGKLFF.

The chain is built from TRBV6-4 and TRBJ1-1, with no clear D. The CDR3 is 15 residues long. Trimming removed 6 bases at V and 0 bases at J, with 14 bases between. Germline V lookup: CDR1 MRHNA, CDR2 SNTAGT. The CDR3 nucleotides read TGTGCCAGCAGGGAAAACGCCGGGGTGAACACTGAAGCTTTCTTT. Translating gives CASRENAGVNTEAFF.

The rearrangement links TRBV4-1 to TRBJ1-1, with no clear D. Germline V gene sequence: CDR1 MGHRA, CDR2 YSYEKL. The CDR3 has 14 amino acids. V dropped 0 bases and J dropped 2 bases, with 7 bases sitting between them. The CDR3 DNA follows: TGCGCCAGCAGCCAAGAGGGAGGAAACACTGAAGCTTTCTTT. Translated: CASSQEGGNTEAFF.

The rearrangement links TRBV18 to TRBJ1-1; 9 bases map to TRBD1. The length of the CDR3 is 16 residues. The V and J ends lost 4 bases and 4 bases, in that order; junction bases with no gene match: 10. The germline CDR1 and CDR2 sequences are KGHSH and LQKENI. The CDR3 DNA follows: TGTGCCAGCTCACGGACCGGGACAGGGTATTCCACTGAAGCTTTCTTT. This codes for CASSRTGTGYSTEAFF. Supplemented by reference TRBV18 and TRBJ1-1, the full variable domain reads NAGVMQNPRHLVRRRGQEARLRCSPMKGHSHVYWYRQLPEEGLKFMVYLQKENIIDESGMPKERFSAEFPKEGPSILRIQQVVRGDSAAYFCASSRTGTGYSTEAFFGQGTRLTVV.

This chain links TRBV6-5 with TRBJ1-1; 11 bases fit TRBD1. The J segment lost 1 base and the V segment lost 8 bases, leaving 3 bases of the junction unmatched. Germline V gives CDR1 MNHEY, CDR2 SVGAGI. This CDR3 has 14 amino acids. CDR3 protein: CASFGQGANTEAFF. CDR3 DNA: TGTGCCAGCTTCGGACAGGGGGCGAACACTGAAGCTTTCTTT.

The chain employs TRBV5-4 and TRBJ2-7; D gene uncertain. This CDR3 is 14 amino acids long. V lost 0 bases and J lost 3, with 10 bases in between. CDR1 SGHNT and CDR2 YYREEE come from the germline V gene (reference sequence). Here the CDR3 DNA reads TGTGCCAGCAGCTTGGGACTCGCTGACTACGAGCAGTACTTC. It is translated as CASSLGLADYEQYF. Full variable domain (remainder filled in from reference TRBV5-4 and TRBJ2-7): ETGVTQSPTHLIKTRGQQVTLRCSSQSGHNTVSWYQQALGQGPQFIFQYYREEENGRGNFPPRFSGLQFPNYSSELNVNALELDDSALYLCASSLGLADYEQYFGPGTRLTVT.

The chain is built from TRBV2 and TRBJ2-2, with 8 positions matching TRBD2. Germline trimming cut 7 bases from V and 5 bases from J; bases unmatched to any gene: 9. CDR3 size: 15 residues. Looked up from germline, CDR1 is SNHLY and CDR2 is FYNNEI. As DNA, the CDR3 is TGTGCCAGCACTGGCGACAGCGGGGGTACCGGGGAGCTGTTTTTT. Amino acids: CASTGDSGGTGELFF.

This chain links TRBV5-1 with TRBJ1-5; D call uncertain. This CDR3 is 16 amino acids long. V lost 5 bases and J lost 0, with 15 bases in between. Per germline, CDR1 SGHRS and CDR2 YFSETQ. The CDR3 reads CASRVGDGSSNQPQHF. In DNA, the CDR3 is TGCGCCAGCAGGGTCGGGGATGGCAGTAGCAATCAGCCCCAGCATTTT. The variable domain in full, with the rest retrieved from reference TRBV5-1 and TRBJ1-5, is KAGVTQTPRYLIKTRGQQVTLSCSPISGHRSVSWYQQTPGQGLQFLFEYFSETQRNKGNFPGRFSGRQFSNSRSEMNVSTLELGDSALYLCASRVGDGSSNQPQHFGDGTRLSIL.

The chain recombines TRBV6-4 with TRBJ2-2; no firm D call. The V and J ends lost 4 bases and 4 bases respectively, with 7 bases between them. The length of the CDR3 is 13 residues. CDR1 is MRHNA and CDR2 is SNTAGT in the germline V gene. The CDR3 sequence is CASSAESTGELFF. CDR3 nucleotides: TGTGCCAGCAGTGCCGAGAGCACCGGGGAGCTGTTTTTT.

V and J are TRBV7-2 and TRBJ2-7; TRBD2 matches at 10 bases. Germline V lookup: CDR1 SGHTA, CDR2 FQGNSA. The V and J ends lost 5 bases and 1 base, in that order; junction bases with no gene match: 5. CDR3 length: 15 amino acids. The CDR3 DNA follows: TGTGCCAGCAGCCTACTAGCGGGGTTATCCTACGAGCAGTACTTC. Its protein product is CASSLLAGLSYEQYF.

The gene calls are TRBV4-1 and TRBJ1-5; 9 bases map to TRBD1. Trimming cost V 10 bases and J 6 bases; bases outside gene matches: 13. CDR3 length: 15 amino acids. In germline, CDR1 is MGHRA, CDR2 YSYEKL. The CDR3 DNA sequence: TGCGCCACAGCAGCAGTGGACAGGGGTCTTCAGCCCCAGCATTTT. Amino acid sequence: CATAAVDRGLQPQHF.

The chain combines TRBV7-2 with TRBJ1-1; TRBD1 agrees at 9 bases. The CDR3 loop spans 14 amino acids. Trimming cost V 2 bases and J 8 bases; bases outside gene matches: 6. Germline values: CDR1 SGHTA, CDR2 FQGNSA. The CDR3 protein is CASSLRQGGREAFF. CDR3 bases: TGTGCCAGCAGCTTAAGACAGGGGGGTAGGGAAGCTTTCTTT.

This clone was detected once. This rearrangement joins TRBV2 to TRBJ1-5, with D possibly being TRBD1 (5 bases). Trimming took off 4 bases at V and 3 bases at J, with 10 bases between the two ends. The length of the CDR3 is 14 residues. Per the germline V gene, CDR1 is SNHLY and CDR2 is FYNNEI. The CDR3 sequence is CASSVIGDNQPQHF. The CDR3 coding sequence is TGTGCCAGCAGTGTAATAGGGGACAATCAGCCCCAGCATTTT.

The chain has TRBV5-1 and TRBJ2-3; 12 bases map to TRBD2. With V trimmed by 0 bases and J by 6 bases, 2 bases remained unmatched. The CDR3 runs 15 residues. CDR1 and CDR2 from the germline V gene are SGHRS and YFSETQ. This CDR3 is CASSLVGLAGDTQYF. The CDR3 region has the DNA TGCGCCAGCAGCTTGGTTGGACTAGCGGGGGATACGCAGTATTTT.

This rearrangement joins TRBV6-6 to TRBJ2-3, with 10 bases fitting TRBD1. Trimming at V came to 2 bases and at J to 6 bases, leaving 8 bases not matched to a gene. Germline V CDR1 and CDR2: MNHNY, SVGAGI (reference sequence). The CDR3 has 16 residues. As DNA, the CDR3 is TGTGCCAGCAGTTACCCGGAGAGACAGGGGGCGGATACGCAGTATTTT. This sequence encodes CASSYPERQGADTQYF.

The chain has TRBV2 and TRBJ2-3, with D tentatively TRBD2 (5 bases). Trimming took 2 bases from V and 2 from J, leaving 11 bases between them. Per the germline V gene, CDR1 is SNHLY and CDR2 is FYNNEI. The CDR3 covers 15 residues. The CDR3 DNA reads as TGTGCCAGCAGTGAAAGAAGCGGCCCCACAGATACGCAGTATTTT. Amino acid sequence: CASSERSGPTDTQYF.

The chain is built from TRBV7-2 and TRBJ2-1; 16 bases fit TRBD2. The ends lost 5 bases at V and 7 bases at J; junction bases unmatched: 11. The V gene's germline CDR1 is SGHTA and CDR2 FQGNSA. CDR3 length: 18 residues. The CDR3 coding sequence is TGTGCCAGCAGCCCTAAGGGACTAGCGGGGGGGGCGGTAAATGAGCAGTTCTTC. Its protein product is CASSPKGLAGGAVNEQFF.

The gene calls are TRBV30 and TRBJ2-5, with D possibly TRBD2 on 6 matching bases. The CDR3 extends over 15 amino acids. Trimming cost V 0 bases and J 3 bases, with 14 bases left between them. Germline values: CDR1 GTSNPN, CDR2 SVGIG (reference sequence). In DNA, the CDR3 is TGTGCCTGGAGTGTAGATGGGACTCCGAAAGAGACCCAGTACTTC. Its translation is CAWSVDGTPKETQYF.